This TCR beta chain was profiled in a study of blood T cell repertoires in COVID-19. Using immunoSEQ multiplex PCR, the repertoire was profiled, and TCRdb retains in-frame clones only, with some absent. This sample carries approximately 150,000 clones, about 86% of them seen once, and the ten largest clones take 2% to 3%. The sample was PBMCs or T cells enriched from blood (not recorded which). The sequence came from a man aged 40-49 years with acute COVID-19.

The CDR3: CASLQGDQPQHF. The CDR3 nucleotides read TGTGCCAGCCTTCAAGGGGATCAGCCCCAGCATTTT. The chain links TRBV6-5 to TRBJ1-5; tentatively, D is TRBD1 (5 bases). The CDR3 runs to 12 residues. The germline CDR1 and CDR2 sequences are MNHEY and SVGAGI. The V end lost 8 bases, the J end lost 5 bases, and 10 bases lay between the germline ends.